This T cell receptor beta chain was recovered during a study of response to subunit inactivated influenza vaccine. Study-level findings and limits: T cells newly recruited by each seasonal influenza vaccination are few, the authors suggested.

This clonotype was counted many times. Its specificity is not known. MiXCR, applied by TCRdb to the RT-PCR reads, yields one record per CDR3 protein. The sample includes roughly 650,000 distinct CDR3 sequences, roughly 15% seen only once; the top ten take about 7.6%. This CDR3 contains 13 residues. Trimming removed 3 bases at V and 6 bases at J, with 11 bases between. Germline CDR1 is SGHDN and CDR2 is FVKESK. This chain joins TRBV14 and TRBJ1-1; no firm D call. The sequencing here drew on PBMCs from blood, taken roughly 15 days before vaccination. This sequence originates from a man in his fifties or sixties who received an inactivated influenza vaccine. This CDR3 reads CASSQSGYAEAFF. The CDR3, as DNA: TGTGCCAGCAGCCAGAGTGGGTACGCTGAAGCTTTCTTT. Full variable domain (rest looked up from reference TRBV14 and TRBJ1-1): EAGVTQFPSHSVIEKGQTVTLRCDPISGHDNLYWYRRVMGKEIKFLLHFVKESKQDESGMPNNRFLAERTGGTYSTLKVQPAELEDSGVYFCASSQSGYAEAFFGQGTRLTVV.